The 16 T cell receptor beta chains listed next were all sequenced from one sample in a study of identical twins. TCRdb reprocessed the 5' RACE reads with MiXCR, giving one entry per CDR3 protein. The table includes 700,000 or so distinct CDR3 sequences, 8.5% to 9.5% detected once. This same sample was also taken into another study, of yellow fever vaccine responses in identical twins.

Specimen: PBMCs. The receptors originated from a woman aged 18-29 years in good health.

This clonotype has a handful of counts. The genes are TRBV12-5 and TRBJ2-7; possible D gene TRBD1, 6 bases. Germline CDR1 is LGHNT and CDR2 is FRNRAP. This CDR3 has 14 amino acids. V was cut by 7 bases and J by 1 base, with 14 bases left in between. The CDR3 sequence is CASATGQNSYEQYF. CDR3 nucleotides: TGTGCTAGTGCCACCGGACAGAATTCCTACGAGCAGTACTTC. The whole variable domain, filled in from reference TRBV12-5 and TRBJ2-7, reads DARVTQTPRHKVTEMGQEVTMRCQPILGHNTVFWYRQTMMQGLELLAYFRNRAPLDDSGMPKDRFSAEMPDATLATLKIQPSEPRDSAVYFCASATGQNSYEQYFGPGTRLTVT.

This clonotype was picked up a small number of times. The chain carries TRBV6-5 and TRBJ2-1, with 8 bases matching TRBD2. Germline V CDR1 and CDR2: MNHEY, SVGAGI. Losses at the gene ends were 0 bases for V and 8 bases for J; bases not matched to a gene: 6. The CDR3 consists of 15 residues. Here the CDR3 reads CASSYSGLGQDEQFF. For the CDR3, the DNA is TGTGCCAGCAGTTACTCGGGACTAGGGCAGGATGAGCAGTTCTTC.

This clonotype was observed at least ten times. J is TRBJ2-3 and V is TRBV5-1; D is undetermined. CDR1 and CDR2 (germline): SGHRS, YFSETQ. Trimming stripped 1 base from V and 6 bases from J, with 12 bases between. The CDR3 has 14 amino acids. CDR3 residues: CASSLSTGADTQYF. The CDR3 DNA reads as TGCGCCAGCAGCTTGTCAACGGGCGCGGATACGCAGTATTTT.

This clonotype was counted at least ten times. This chain joins TRBV20-1 and TRBJ2-3; 8 bases fit TRBD2. Germline V gives CDR1 DFQATT, CDR2 SNEGSKA (reference sequence). J gave up 1 base and V 3 bases, and 3 bases lay outside the gene matches. The CDR3 contains 14 residues. Here the CDR3 reads CSASGSGGTDTQYF. The CDR3 DNA follows: TGCAGTGCTAGCGGTAGCGGGGGCACAGATACGCAGTATTTT.

This clonotype was seen repeatedly, ten times or more. The chain combines TRBV4-3 with TRBJ1-4; TRBD1 matches at 9 bases. CDR3 length: 16 amino acids. Trimming cost V 1 base and J 6 bases; bases outside gene matches: 6. Germline loops: CDR1 LGHNA, CDR2 YSLEER. The CDR3 sequence: CASSQATGGAYEKLFF. The CDR3 DNA sequence: TGCGCCAGCAGCCAAGCAACAGGGGGCGCGTATGAAAAACTGTTTTTT.

This clonotype was picked up a small number of times. The J gene is TRBJ2-7, the V gene TRBV6-1, with D possibly TRBD1 on 5 matching bases. The V end was cut by 3 bases, the J end by 3 bases, with 15 bases between. CDR1 MNHNS and CDR2 SASEGT come from the germline V gene. CDR3 length: 15 residues. CDR3 amino acids: CASSEQGSLFYEQYF. The CDR3 DNA sequence: TGTGCCAGCAGTGAGCAGGGCAGCTTGTTCTACGAGCAGTACTTC.

This clonotype has a handful of counts. V is TRBV4-1 and J is TRBJ1-5; D not resolved. The germline gives CDR1 MGHRA, CDR2 YSYEKL. This CDR3 has 15 amino acids. The ends were cut back, 3 bases at V and 3 bases at J, with 12 bases in the middle. The CDR3 DNA reads as TGCGCCAGCAGCCAGGATCTACAGTCCAATCAGCCCCAGCATTTT. Protein product: CASSQDLQSNQPQHF.

This clonotype was seen at least ten times. The J gene is TRBJ1-1, the V gene TRBV6-6; unclear D gene. The CDR3 loop spans 13 amino acids. Trimming stripped 3 bases from V and 0 bases from J, with 5 bases between. In germline, CDR1 is MNHNY, CDR2 SVGAGI (reference sequence). The CDR3 region has the DNA TGTGCCAGCAGTTATAATGTGAACACTGAAGCTTTCTTT. Protein: CASSYNVNTEAFF.

This clonotype was seen repeatedly, ten times or more. V and J are TRBV7-9 and TRBJ2-2; D remains ambiguous. The V end lost 5 bases, the J end lost 4 bases, and 14 bases lay between the germline ends. This CDR3 region has 15 residues. The germline V gene has CDR1 SEHNR and CDR2 FQNEAQ (reference sequence). The CDR3 DNA sequence: TGTGCCAGCAGCCCTCGCGTAACCAGCACCGGGGAGCTGTTTTTT. Its translation is CASSPRVTSTGELFF.

The chain joins TRBV7-9 to TRBJ1-4, with 7 positions matching TRBD1. This CDR3 has 15 residues. In germline, CDR1 is SEHNR, CDR2 FQNEAQ (reference sequence). The V gene end was trimmed by 2 bases and the J gene end by 3 bases; junction bases not matched to a gene: 3. The CDR3 reads CASSLWGQPNEKLFF. The CDR3 DNA reads TGTGCCAGCAGCTTATGGGGACAGCCTAATGAAAAACTGTTTTTT.

This clonotype was recorded a few times. The chain carries TRBV5-5 and TRBJ1-6; a possible D gene is TRBD1 (5 bases). Trimming took off 0 bases at V and 10 bases at J, with 17 bases between the two ends. This CDR3 spans 16 amino acids. Germline loops: CDR1 SGHKS, CDR2 YYEKEE (reference sequence). CDR3 loop: CASSLAGPVGGSPLHF. The CDR3 coding sequence is TGTGCCAGCAGCTTGGCGGGGCCAGTGGGTGGGTCACCCCTCCACTTT.

This clonotype was recorded a few times. The chain recombines TRBV6-5 with TRBJ2-1, with 11 bases that match TRBD2. The V gene's germline CDR1 is MNHEY and CDR2 SVGAGI. Trimming cost V 0 bases and J 8 bases; bases outside gene matches: 9. This CDR3 spans 17 amino acids. CDR3: CASSYSLAGGLEDEQFF. The CDR3, as DNA: TGTGCCAGCAGTTACTCCCTAGCGGGAGGTCTCGAGGATGAGCAGTTCTTC.

This clonotype was observed a handful of times. CDR3 nucleotide sequence: TGCAGTGCAGGATCTCCCTTAGCGGGGCGCACCTACAATGAGCAGTTCTTC. It translates to CSAGSPLAGRTYNEQFF. This chain uses TRBV20-1 with TRBJ2-1, with 8 bases identical to TRBD2. This CDR3 region has 17 residues. V lost 6 bases, J lost 2 bases, and 15 bases stayed unmatched. Germline V lookup: CDR1 DFQATT, CDR2 SNEGSKA (reference sequence).

This clonotype was observed a handful of times. This chain joins TRBV9 and TRBJ2-1; D ambiguous. The CDR3 runs 14 residues. V was pared by 4 bases and J by 0 bases, with 8 bases between. Germline V gene sequence: CDR1 SGDLS, CDR2 YYNGEE. Here the CDR3 reads CASSTPGSYNEQFF. The CDR3 DNA follows: TGTGCCAGCAGCACCCCGGGCTCCTACAATGAGCAGTTCTTC.

This clonotype was found a few times. The V call is TRBV11-2, the J call TRBJ2-5, with 12 bases identical to TRBD1. Germline values: CDR1 SGHAT, CDR2 FQNNGV. This CDR3 region has 15 residues. V shed 5 bases and J 5 bases; nucleotides not matched to a gene: 6. CDR3 protein: CASSLGQGALETQYF. The DNA for the CDR3 is TGTGCCAGCAGCCTGGGACAGGGGGCTCTCGAGACCCAGTACTTC.

The CDR3 reads CASRGHLAKNIQYF. The CDR3 DNA reads as TGTGCCAGCAGGGGACACCTAGCCAAAAACATTCAGTACTTC. The chain couples TRBV2 to TRBJ2-4, with a tentative D call TRBD1 (6 bases). Germline V gene sequence: CDR1 SNHLY, CDR2 FYNNEI. This CDR3 has 14 residues. V was trimmed by 6 bases and J by 0 bases, leaving 9 bases between them.